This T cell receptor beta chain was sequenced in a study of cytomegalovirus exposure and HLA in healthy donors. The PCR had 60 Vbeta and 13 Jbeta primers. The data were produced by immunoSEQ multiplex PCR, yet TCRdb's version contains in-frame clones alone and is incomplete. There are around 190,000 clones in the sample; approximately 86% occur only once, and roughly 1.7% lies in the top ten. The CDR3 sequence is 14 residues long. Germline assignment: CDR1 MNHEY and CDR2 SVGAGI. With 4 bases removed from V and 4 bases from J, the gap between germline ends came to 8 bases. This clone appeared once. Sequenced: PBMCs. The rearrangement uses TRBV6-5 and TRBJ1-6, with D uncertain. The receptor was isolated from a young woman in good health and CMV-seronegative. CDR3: CASSSGLYNSPLHF. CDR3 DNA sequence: TGTGCCAGCAGTTCTGGACTGTATAATTCACCCCTCCACTTT.